Included here is one T cell receptor beta chain sequence, with context. The sample comes from a study of cytomegalovirus exposure and HLA in healthy donors. Using immunoSEQ multiplex PCR, the repertoire was profiled, and TCRdb retains in-frame clones only, with some absent. The sample has some 120,000 clones, approximately 90% seen once. The length of the CDR3 is 20 residues. The rearrangement joins TRBV1 to TRBJ1-5; the table's D gene call, TRBD1, was not cross checked with the DNA. TRBV1 is recorded as a pseudogene. Sequencing input: PBMCs. The TCR comes from a woman in her late teens or twenties in good health and CMV-seronegative. The DNA of the CDR3 is TGCACCAGCAGCCAACAACCGGGACAGGGTGTTTCGAGAAGCAATCAGCCCCAGCATTTT. It translates to CTSSQQPGQGVSRSNQPQHF.